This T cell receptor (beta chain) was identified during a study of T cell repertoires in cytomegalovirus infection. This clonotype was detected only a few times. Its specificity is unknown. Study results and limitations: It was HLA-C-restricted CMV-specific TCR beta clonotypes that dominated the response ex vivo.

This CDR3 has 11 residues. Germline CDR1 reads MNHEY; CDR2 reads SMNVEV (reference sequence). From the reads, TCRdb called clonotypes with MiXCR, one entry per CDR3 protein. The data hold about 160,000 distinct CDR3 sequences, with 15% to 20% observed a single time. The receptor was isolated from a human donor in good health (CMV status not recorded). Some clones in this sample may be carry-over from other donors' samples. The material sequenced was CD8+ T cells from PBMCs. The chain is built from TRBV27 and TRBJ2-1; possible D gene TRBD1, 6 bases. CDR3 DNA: TGTGCAACAAACAGGGCCGGTAGGCAGTTCTTC. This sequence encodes CATNRAGRQFF.